This T cell receptor beta chain is from a study of high-grade serous ovarian cancer treatment subgroups. Whole-study results and caveats: Only CDR3 was analyzed; CDR1 and CDR2 were not. Clonal relatedness tracked neoantigen level, and by trend copy number and mutation load.

The data were produced by immunoSEQ multiplex PCR, yet TCRdb's version contains in-frame clones alone and is incomplete. The sample yields thousands of clones, around 72% seen once. Points on this clone: Antigen unknown.

The ends lost 6 bases at V and 1 base at J; junction bases unmatched: 8. The CDR3 loop spans 15 amino acids. The germline gives CDR1 SNHLY, CDR2 FYNNEI. Tumor samples were obtained before definitive surgery or chemotherapy. The chain links TRBV2 to TRBJ2-5, with 7 nucleotides matching TRBD1. Sample: tumor tissue. This TCR was recovered from a human donor with high-grade serous ovarian cancer. DNA of the CDR3: TGTGCCAGCAGCGGGACAGTAAATTCCCAAGAGACCCAGTACTTC. As protein: CASSGTVNSQETQYF.